The rows below give T cell receptor beta chains drawn from one sample of a study of OX40 agonist ivuxolimab in advanced cancers. Profiled with immunoSEQ multiplex PCR; TCRdb holds only in-frame clones, not every one. The sample lists roughly 34,000 clones, roughly 85% occurring once. Sequenced here: CD4+ or CD8+ T cells sorted from blood, sampled in a trial of the OX40 agonist ivuxolimab. These receptors originate from an adult with an advanced solid tumor such as melanoma, head and neck, liver or kidney cancer. CDR3s include the opening cysteine and the closing phenylalanine or tryptophan. D genes are given only for firm matches. Rows give clone size only sometimes, using once, few, many, or a class for an expanded clone.

v_call	j_call	d_call	clone_size	cdr3_nt	cdr3_aa
TRBV6-5	TRBJ1-4	.	.	TGTGCCAGCGGAACGGGGGAGGAAAAACTGTTTTTT	CASGTGEEKLFF
TRBV7-8	TRBJ2-3	.	.	TGTGCCAGCAGCTTAGGGCCTGGGGAACTTCTAACAAATACGCAGTATTTT	CASSLGPGELLTNTQYF
TRBV9	TRBJ2-7	.	.	TGTGCCAGCAGCGTAGGTCGGGCGGGGGAGCAGTACTTC	CASSVGRAGEQYF
TRBV6-5	TRBJ1-1	TRBD1	.	TGTGCCAGCAGTTCTGGACAGGGGATTACTGAAGCTTTCTTT	CASSSGQGITEAFF
TRBV4-1	TRBJ2-6	.	.	TGCGCCAGCAGCCAACCGGGACCTGGAGGGGCCAACGTCCTGACTTTC	CASSQPGPGGANVLTF
TRBV7-8	TRBJ1-1	.	.	TGTGCCAGCAGCCCATGGACAGCTATAGCTGAAGCTTTCTTT	CASSPWTAIAEAFF
TRBV21-1	TRBJ2-7	.	.	TGTGCCAGCAGCAAAGCGAGGGCAGGGGGGTACGAGCAGTACTTC	CASSKARAGGYEQYF
TRBV7-2	TRBJ2-5	.	.	TGTGCCAGCAGCCTCGGACAGACGGGACAAGAGACCCAGTACTTC	CASSLGQTGQETQYF
TRBV6-4	TRBJ2-1	TRBD2	.	TGTGCCAGCAGTGACCTTCCGTCGGGAGGACTGAATGAGCAGTTCTTC	CASSDLPSGGLNEQFF
TRBV12-5	TRBJ1-6	TRBD1	.	TGTGCTAGTGGTTCGACAGGGGGTAGTTCACCCCTCCACTTT	CASGSTGGSSPLHF
TRBV11-3	TRBJ2-7	.	.	TGTGCCAGCAGCCCTGGATGGGGGTACGAGCAGTACTTC	CASSPGWGYEQYF
TRBV11-2	TRBJ1-4	.	few	TGTGCCAGCAGCCCCTGGGGCGGGGGTAATGAAAAACTGTTTTTT	CASSPWGGGNEKLFF
TRBV15	TRBJ2-2	TRBD1	.	TGTGCCACCAGCAGAAGTCACAGGGGGCAGACCGGGGAGCTGTTTTTT	CATSRSHRGQTGELFF
TRBV6-1	TRBJ2-5	.	once	TGTGCCAGCAGTGAAGCGCCCCCGCCCCCCGAGACCCAGTACTTC	CASSEAPPPPETQYF
TRBV5-8	TRBJ2-1	.	.	TGTGCCAGCAGCCCTTCATTAGCGGCTAGCGTCTACAATGAGCAGTTCTTC	CASSPSLAASVYNEQFF
TRBV6-4	TRBJ1-5	.	few	TGTGCCAGCAGTGCCGACATTTATAGCAATCAGCCCCAGCATTTT	CASSADIYSNQPQHF
TRBV7-9	TRBJ2-5	TRBD1	.	TGTGCCAGCAGCCGACAGGGTAGGAAAGAGACCCAGTACTTC	CASSRQGRKETQYF
TRBV5-3	TRBJ2-7	TRBD2	.	TGTGCCAGAAGTTCTGTAGCGGGGGGCCCGTCCTACGAGCAGTACTTC	CARSSVAGGPSYEQYF
TRBV19	TRBJ1-5	.	.	TGTGCCAGTAGGGATTCCGGGACAACCAATCAGCCCCAGCATTTT	CASRDSGTTNQPQHF
TRBV11-3	TRBJ1-6	.	.	TGTGCCAGCAGCTTGAGGAGAAATTCACCCCTCCACTTT	CASSLRRNSPLHF
TRBV6-5	TRBJ1-1	.	.	TGTGCCAGCAGTTACAGGGGTGCGAACACTGAAGCTTTCTTT	CASSYRGANTEAFF
TRBV4-1	TRBJ2-3	TRBD2	.	TGCGCCAGCACATCCCTAACTAGCGGGATCGCAGATACGCAGTATTTT	CASTSLTSGIADTQYF
TRBV20-1	TRBJ2-3	.	once	TGCAGTGCTAGTAGGTCAGATACGCAGTATTTT	CSASRSDTQYF
TRBV12-5	TRBJ2-5	.	.	TGTGCTAGTGGTCCGGGGAGCTACCAAGAGACCCAGTACTTC	CASGPGSYQETQYF
TRBV5-1	TRBJ2-5	.	.	TGCGCCAGCAGCTTGGGGCCACGGGGGTACCAAGAGACCCAGTACTTC	CASSLGPRGYQETQYF
TRBV20-1	TRBJ2-2	.	.	TGCAGTGCTAGGAGGTACGGGGAGCTGTTTTTT	CSARRYGELFF
TRBV2	TRBJ2-2	.	.	TGTGCCAGCAGTGATAGGGGGGCAGGGTTAATGCACCGGGGAGCTGTTTTT	CASSDRGAGLMHRGAVF
TRBV5-4	TRBJ2-2	TRBD2	.	TGTGCCAGCAGCTTGGGAGGGAAGGGTACTAGCGGGAACACCGGGGAGCTGTTTTTT	CASSLGGKGTSGNTGELFF
TRBV12-5	TRBJ2-7	.	.	TGTGCTAGTGGTTTGGGAAGAGGGGCCGAGCAGTACTTC	CASGLGRGAEQYF
TRBV4-3	TRBJ1-2	.	.	TGCGCCAGCAGCCAAGATGCAGGTGTGATCTATGGCTACACCTTC	CASSQDAGVIYGYTF
TRBV7-2	TRBJ2-3	TRBD1	.	TGTGCCAGCAGCCGGGGACAGAGCACAGATACGCAGTATTTT	CASSRGQSTDTQYF
TRBV5-6	TRBJ1-1	TRBD1	.	TGTGCCAGCAGCTTGCTGACAGGGAAAGTAGGAGCTTTCTTT	CASSLLTGKVGAFF
TRBV9	TRBJ1-2	TRBD1	once	TGTGCCAGCAGCGGGGACAGGGCCCTTAATGGCTACACCTTC	CASSGDRALNGYTF
TRBV9	TRBJ1-4	.	.	TGTGCCAGCAGTGGGAGGAAGGGGTCTAATGAAAAACTGTTTTTT	CASSGRKGSNEKLFF
TRBV15	TRBJ1-5	.	.	TGTGCCACCAGGGGAGGGGGGGTATATCAGCCCCAGCATTTT	CATRGGGVYQPQHF
TRBV5-1	TRBJ1-2	.	.	TGCGCCAGCAGCTCGGGACCTGCGGGGGGCTACACCTTC	CASSSGPAGGYTF
TRBV19	TRBJ1-5	TRBD1	.	TGTACCAGTAGCAAGACAGGGCGGGGTCAGCCCCAGCATTTT	CTSSKTGRGQPQHF
TRBV19	TRBJ1-4	TRBD1	once	TGTGCCAGTAGTCTAGGGACAGGGGGAGGTGAAAAACTGTTTTTT	CASSLGTGGGEKLFF
TRBV7-2	TRBJ2-7	.	.	TGTGCCAGCAGCCCCGCCTCCCCTACCTACGAGCAGTACTTC	CASSPASPTYEQYF
TRBV9	TRBJ2-1	.	.	TGTGCCAGCAGCGTAGGCGTCGGCAGTTTAACATTCTCCTACAATGAGCAGTTCTTC	CASSVGVGSLTFSYNEQFF
TRBV18	TRBJ2-5	.	.	TGTGCCAGCTCACCCCAACCAATGAACAGGGCTGGGCAAGAGACCCAGTACTTC	CASSPQPMNRAGQETQYF
TRBV4-1	TRBJ2-6	TRBD1	.	TGCGCCAGCAGCCGACAGGGACAGGGTTCTGGGGCCAACGTCCTGACTTTC	CASSRQGQGSGANVLTF
TRBV5-5	TRBJ2-3	.	few	TGTGCCAGCAGCTTAGGTGGGAGTAGTGGGACAGATACGCAGTATTTT	CASSLGGSSGTDTQYF
TRBV28	TRBJ1-5	TRBD1	.	TGTGCCAGCAGTCCTCCGACAGGGGGCGGTAATCAGCCCCAGCATTTT	CASSPPTGGGNQPQHF
TRBV7-8	TRBJ1-3	TRBD1	.	TGTGCCAGCAGCTTATCCCCCGCAGGGGGCGTTCGAAACACCATATATTTT	CASSLSPAGGVRNTIYF
TRBV28	TRBJ1-1	TRBD1	.	TGTGCCAGCAGTTTTAGGACAGGGGGCACTGAAGCTTTCTTT	CASSFRTGGTEAFF
TRBV10-3	TRBJ1-2	.	once	TGTGCCACTACCGGGGGCTCCTATGGCTACACCTTC	CATTGGSYGYTF
TRBV28	TRBJ1-2	.	once	TGTGCCAGCAGTCCAGGCAGGGAAAGGCCCTATGGCTACACCTTC	CASSPGRERPYGYTF
TRBV27	TRBJ1-5	.	.	TGTGCCAGCAGTTTAGGAGTAAATCAGCCCCAGCATTTT	CASSLGVNQPQHF
TRBV10-1	TRBJ2-1	.	.	TGCGCCAGCTCGAGAGGGACCAATGAGCAGTTCTTC	CASSRGTNEQFF
TRBV4-3	TRBJ1-1	TRBD1	.	TGCGCCAGCAGCCCTTACTATACAGGGGGGACTGAAGCTTTCTTT	CASSPYYTGGTEAFF
TRBV6-5	TRBJ2-7	TRBD2	.	TGTGCCAGCAGTGTAGCGGGGGGGCCTAGGGAGCAGTACTTC	CASSVAGGPREQYF
TRBV5-1	TRBJ2-3	TRBD2	.	TGCGCCAGCAGCCCCTACAGCGGGGGGGCGACAGATACGCAGTATTTT	CASSPYSGGATDTQYF
TRBV9	TRBJ1-1	TRBD1	.	TGTGCCAGCAGCGTAGGGACAGGGGGCTATACAACCACTGAAGCTTTCTTT	CASSVGTGGYTTTEAFF
TRBV12-5	TRBJ1-3	.	.	TGTGCTAGTGGTTTGGACTTAAGCTCTGGAAACACCATATATTTT	CASGLDLSSGNTIYF
TRBV5-5	TRBJ2-7	.	.	TGTGCCAGCAGCTTCCCGAGTGGGAGAATTTCCTACGAGCAGTACTTC	CASSFPSGRISYEQYF
TRBV6-5	TRBJ1-1	.	once	TGTGCCAGCAGTTACGGGGCCGGCGGGATGAACACTGAAGCTTTCTTT	CASSYGAGGMNTEAFF